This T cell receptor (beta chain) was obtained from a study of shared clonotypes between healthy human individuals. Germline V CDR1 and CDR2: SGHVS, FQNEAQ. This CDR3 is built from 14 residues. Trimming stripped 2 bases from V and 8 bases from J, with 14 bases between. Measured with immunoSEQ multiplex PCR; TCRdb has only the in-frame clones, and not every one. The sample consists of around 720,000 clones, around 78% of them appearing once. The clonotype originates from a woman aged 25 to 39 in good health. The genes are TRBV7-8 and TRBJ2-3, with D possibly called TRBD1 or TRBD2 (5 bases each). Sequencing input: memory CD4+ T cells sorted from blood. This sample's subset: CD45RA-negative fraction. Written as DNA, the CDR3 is TGTGCCAGCAGCTTATTGGAGCTGGGGACTACGCAGTATTTT. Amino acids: CASSLLELGTTQYF.